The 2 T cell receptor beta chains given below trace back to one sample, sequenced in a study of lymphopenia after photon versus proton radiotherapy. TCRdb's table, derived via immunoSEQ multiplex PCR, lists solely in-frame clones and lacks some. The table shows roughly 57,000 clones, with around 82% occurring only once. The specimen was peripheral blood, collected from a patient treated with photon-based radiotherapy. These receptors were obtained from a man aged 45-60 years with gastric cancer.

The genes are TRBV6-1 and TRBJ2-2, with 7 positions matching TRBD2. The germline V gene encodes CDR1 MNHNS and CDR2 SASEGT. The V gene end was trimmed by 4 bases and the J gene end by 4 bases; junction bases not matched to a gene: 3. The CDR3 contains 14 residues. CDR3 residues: CASSVAGSTGELFF. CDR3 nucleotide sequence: TGTGCCAGCAGTGTAGCGGGCAGCACCGGGGAGCTGTTTTTT.

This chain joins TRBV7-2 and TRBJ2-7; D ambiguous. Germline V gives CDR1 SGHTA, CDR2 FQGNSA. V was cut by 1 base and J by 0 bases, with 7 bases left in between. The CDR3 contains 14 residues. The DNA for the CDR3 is TGTGCCAGCAGCTTAGTTACCGCCTCCTACGAGCAGTACTTC. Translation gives CASSLVTASYEQYF.